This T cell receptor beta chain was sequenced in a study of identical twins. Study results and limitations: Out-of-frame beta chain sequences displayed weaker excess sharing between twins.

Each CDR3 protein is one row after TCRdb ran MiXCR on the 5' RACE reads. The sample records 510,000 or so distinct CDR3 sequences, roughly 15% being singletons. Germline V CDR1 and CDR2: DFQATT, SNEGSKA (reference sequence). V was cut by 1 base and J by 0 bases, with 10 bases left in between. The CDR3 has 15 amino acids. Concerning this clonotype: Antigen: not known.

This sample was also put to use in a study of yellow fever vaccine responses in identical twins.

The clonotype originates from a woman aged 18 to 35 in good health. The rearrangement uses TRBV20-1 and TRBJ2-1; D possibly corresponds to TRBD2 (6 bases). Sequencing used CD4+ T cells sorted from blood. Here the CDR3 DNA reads TGCAGTGCTAGAGGGGCGGGGAGCTCCTACAATGAGCAGTTCTTC. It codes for CSARGAGSSYNEQFF.